A single sample is the source of the 6 T cell receptor beta chains below, sequenced in a study of chemoradiotherapy in HPV16-positive cancers (dated by TCRdb to between 2022 and 2023). The library was generated by the immunoSEQ multiplex PCR assay. Here the immuneACCESS table is served through TCRdb, limited to in-frame sequences with V and J called. Missing clones are a known gap in these copies; in checked studies unresolved V genes cover under half, and the rest lacks a known reason. The table for this sample lists 5,400 or so clones; more than 65% of them were counted only once. Of the sample, about an eighth is held by the ten largest clones. The material was tumor tissue, obtained from a patient who underwent chemoradiotherapy. The receptors originated from a human donor with HPV-associated anogenital cancer.

The CDR3 region is CASSLTGAYEQYF. Here the CDR3 DNA reads TGTGCCAGCAGTTTGACGGGGGCCTACGAGCAGTACTTC. The V and J genes are TRBV6-5 and TRBJ2-7, with D perhaps matching TRBD2 (6 bases). The CDR3 runs to 13 residues. CDR1 MNHEY and CDR2 SVGAGI come from the germline V gene. The V and J ends lost 4 bases and 2 bases respectively, with 9 bases between them.

This rearrangement joins TRBV5-5 to TRBJ2-1; 10 bases are shared with TRBD2. The CDR3 sequence is 16 residues long. V lost 2 bases and J lost 5; bases outside the gene matches: 7. Germline V gives CDR1 SGHKS, CDR2 YYEKEE (reference sequence). The CDR3 nucleotides are TGTGCCAGCAGCTTTTGGCTAGCGGGAGTCGACAATGAGCAGTTCTTC. Its protein product is CASSFWLAGVDNEQFF.

The chain links TRBV5-1 to TRBJ1-2, with a possible D match to TRBD1 (6 bases). There are 15 residues in the CDR3. Germline values: CDR1 SGHRS, CDR2 YFSETQ. V gave up 4 bases and J gave up 4 bases, with 17 bases separating them. In nucleotides, the CDR3 is TGCGCCAGCAGCGCTAGACAGGATACCATCTATGGCTACACCTTC. Translating gives CASSARQDTIYGYTF.

This clone was observed a few times. V and J are TRBV2 and TRBJ1-2; 7 bases map to TRBD1. The CDR3 runs to 11 residues. Trimming cost V 10 bases and J 2 bases; bases outside gene matches: 1. Germline-derived CDR1 and CDR2 are SNHLY and FYNNEI. The DNA of the CDR3 is TGTGCCAAACAGGGGAACTATGGCTACACCTTC. It translates to CAKQGNYGYTF.

This chain links TRBV27 with TRBJ1-5; unclear D gene. Germline CDR1 MNHEY, CDR2 SMNVEV (reference sequence). Deletions cut 0 bases from V and 0 bases from J, with 6 bases between. CDR3 length: 15 residues. The CDR3 coding sequence is TGTGCCAGCAGTTTATCTGGGATTAGCAATCAGCCCCAGCATTTT. Translated, it gives CASSLSGISNQPQHF.

Only one count was recorded for this clone. The chain uses TRBV30 and TRBJ2-1; 13 nucleotides align to TRBD2. V lost 0 bases to trimming and J lost 1 base; unmatched junction nucleotides: 9. Per the germline V gene, CDR1 is GTSNPN and CDR2 is SVGIG (reference sequence). The CDR3 has 19 amino acids. CDR3 coding DNA: TGTGCCTGGAGTGTACTCGGACTAGCGGGAGCCGAGTCCTACAATGAGCAGTTCTTC. As protein: CAWSVLGLAGAESYNEQFF.